This entry lists 8 T cell receptor beta chains sequenced from one sample in a study of T cells in Graves' hyperthyroidism and ophthalmopathy (dated by TCRdb to the late 2010s). The library was obtained by multiplex PCR. This sample was sequenced with an Illumina HiSeq 2000. Amplification of TCR beta CDR3 regions was carried out from RNA transcripts. The first round of RT-PCR for the TCR CDR3 was performed with the HTBI primer set and the Qiagen OneStep RT-PCR kit. TCRdb reworked the public reads: Q25 trimming with fastp, MiXCR clone assembly, productive beta chains retained. Every entry covers one CDR3 protein and lists the most common genes and DNA from its rows. In all, the sample holds about 360,000 distinct CDR3 sequences, and about 18% of those were seen once. About 4% of the sample is held by the ten biggest clonotypes. The source material was blood. All receptors derive from a woman aged 18-29 years with Graves' hyperthyroidism.

This clonotype was observed a handful of times. A read error is possible here, since a much larger clone lies one base away. The CDR3 loop reads CASSFLPGSPRGGQEIQYF. Written as DNA, the CDR3 is TGTGCCAGCAGCTTCCTGCCAGGGAGCCCCCGAGGAGGGCAAGAGATCCAGTACTTC. The gene calls are TRBV11-2 and TRBJ2-5, with a weak D call TRBD2 (6 bases). The CDR3 consists of 19 residues. The germline V gene has CDR1 SGHAT and CDR2 FQNNGV.

V is TRBV29-1 and J is TRBJ1-2, with 8 bases lining up with TRBD1. CDR3 size: 11 residues. Per germline, CDR1 SQVTM and CDR2 ANQGSEA. V dropped 5 bases and J dropped 8; count of bases not matched to a gene: 4. Written as DNA, the CDR3 is TGCAGCGTTTACGGACAGGGAGGCTACACCTTC. This codes for CSVYGQGGYTF.

This clonotype turned up a few times. The CDR3 reads CASTRTGLATGELFF. The CDR3 nucleotides read TGTGCCAGCACCAGAACAGGGTTGGCCACCGGGGAGCTGTTTTTT. J is TRBJ2-2 and V is TRBV9, with D tentatively TRBD1 (6 bases). Germline V gene data show CDR1 as SGDLS and CDR2 as YYNGEE. V lost 6 bases, J lost 4 bases, and 16 bases lay in between. This CDR3 contains 15 residues.

This clonotype has a count of ten or more. The V gene is TRBV12-3 or TRBV12-4, the J gene TRBJ1-5, with D possibly matching TRBD1 (6 bases). The CDR3 is made up of 16 amino acids. V was clipped by 3 bases and J by 0 bases, with 12 bases between them. CDR3 in amino acids: CASSFTGPYSNQPQHF. The CDR3 DNA is TGTGCCAGCAGTTTCACAGGGCCATATAGCAATCAGCCCCAGCATTTT.

The chain couples TRBV6-1 to TRBJ2-4; 7 positions match TRBD1. The junction had 5 bases not matched to a gene; V was cut back by 5 bases and J by 1 base. The CDR3 spans 15 residues. Germline V gene lookup returns CDR1 MNHNS and CDR2 SASEGT. This CDR3 reads CASSQKQGAKNIQYF. As DNA, the CDR3 is TGTGCCAGCAGTCAGAAACAGGGGGCCAAAAACATTCAGTACTTC.

This clonotype occurred many times. The chain combines TRBV6-4 with TRBJ1-2; D gene ambiguous. The ends were cut back, 8 bases at V and 5 bases at J, with 27 bases in the middle. Germline lookup yields CDR1 MRHNA and CDR2 SNTAGT. The CDR3 is 17 residues long. This CDR3 reads CASSTSLGKAARYGYTF. CDR3 in DNA: TGTGCCAGCTCAACATCCCTAGGGAAGGCAGCGCGTTATGGCTACACCTTC.

This clonotype was recorded many times. V is TRBV6-5 and J is TRBJ1-5; D is perhaps TRBD1 (6 bases). Germline assignment: CDR1 MNHEY and CDR2 SVGAGI. Trimming stripped 5 bases from V and 5 bases from J, with 16 bases between. There are 15 residues in the CDR3. CDR3 amino acids: CASSHRAPSDQPQHF. The CDR3 bases are TGTGCCAGCAGTCACAGGGCGCCCAGCGATCAGCCCCAGCATTTT.

This clonotype was picked up many times. V is TRBV18 and J is TRBJ2-5; possibly TRBD1 for D (5 bases). V was clipped by 1 base and J by 5 bases, with 14 bases between them. Germline loops: CDR1 KGHSH, CDR2 LQKENI. The CDR3 totals 15 residues. Here the CDR3 reads CASSPLQDRIETQYF. The CDR3 DNA reads as TGTGCCAGCTCACCACTACAGGACCGGATTGAGACCCAGTACTTC.